This T cell receptor beta chain was identified in a study of Graves' ophthalmopathy and Graves' hyperthyroidism. The germline CDR1 and CDR2 sequences are SQVTM and ANQGSEA. The length of the CDR3 is 14 residues. V lost 6 bases to trimming and J lost 6 bases; unmatched junction nucleotides: 7. Study-wide results and limits: Blood repertoires reportedly contained most expanded thyroid clonotypes above 0.001 frequency.

In this sample, this clonotype turned up many times. Antigen: not known. CDR3 regions of TCR beta were amplified from RNA transcripts. First-round RT-PCR used HTBI primers; second-round multiplex PCR followed. TCRdb called the multiplex PCR reads again in MiXCR, with one record for every CDR3 protein. Of some 1.1 million distinct CDR3 sequences detected, about 40% appear once; the ten largest clones hold roughly 11%. Participants with hyperthyroidism, aged 18 to 65, were newly diagnosed with under 2 months' duration. Patients were diagnosed from clinical symptoms, serum thyroxine, TRAb, thyroid ultrasound and orbital computed tomography.

What was sequenced was peripheral blood or thyroid tissue (not recorded which). The rearrangement links TRBV29-1 to TRBJ1-4, with 10 positions matching TRBD1. The TCR comes from an adult man with Graves' hyperthyroidism. CDR3 coding DNA: TGCAGCGTCCAGCCGGGGACAGGGGATGAAAAACTGTTTTTT. It encodes CSVQPGTGDEKLFF.